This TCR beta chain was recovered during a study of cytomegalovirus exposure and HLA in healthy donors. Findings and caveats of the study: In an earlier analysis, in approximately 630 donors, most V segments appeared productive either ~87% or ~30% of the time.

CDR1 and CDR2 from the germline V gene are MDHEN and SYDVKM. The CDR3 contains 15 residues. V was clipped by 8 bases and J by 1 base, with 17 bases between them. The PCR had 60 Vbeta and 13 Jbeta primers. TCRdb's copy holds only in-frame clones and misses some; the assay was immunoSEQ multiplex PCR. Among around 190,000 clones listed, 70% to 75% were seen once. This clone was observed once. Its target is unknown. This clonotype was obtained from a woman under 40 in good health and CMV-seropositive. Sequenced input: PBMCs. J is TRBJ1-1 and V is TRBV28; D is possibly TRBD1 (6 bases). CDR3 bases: TGTGCCAGCTTTGTGACGGGACACCAGAACACTGAAGCTTTCTTT. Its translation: CASFVTGHQNTEAFF. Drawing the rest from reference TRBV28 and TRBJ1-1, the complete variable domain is DVKVTQSSRYLVKRTGEKVFLECVQDMDHENMFWYRQDPGLGLRLIYFSYDVKMKEKGDIPEGYSVSREKKERFSLILESASTNQTSMYLCASFVTGHQNTEAFFGQGTRLTVV.